The 7 T cell receptor beta chains listed next were all sequenced from one sample in a study of T cells in localized non-small cell lung cancer. TCRdb's table, derived via immunoSEQ multiplex PCR, lists solely in-frame clones and lacks some. The sample consists of roughly 13,000 clones, roughly 84% of them appearing once. The specimen comprised peripheral blood, sampled before any cancer treatment. The receptor source for this set is a male donor older than 55 with stage I squamous cell lung carcinoma.

CDR3 sequence (DNA): TGTGCCAGCAGCAAAGGACAGGGATGGGAAAAACTGTTTTTT. This gives the protein CASSKGQGWEKLFF. The genes are TRBV5-8 and TRBJ1-4; 8 bases agree with TRBD1. After removal of 4 bases from V and 8 bases from J, the junction contained 7 bases not matched to a gene. CDR3 length: 14 residues. Germline CDR1 reads SGHTS; CDR2 reads YDEGEE.

CDR3: CAWSVQVYGYTF. For the CDR3, the DNA is TGTGCCTGGAGTGTACAAGTCTATGGCTACACCTTC. This sequence joins TRBV30 and TRBJ1-2, with D unresolved. The CDR3 has 12 amino acids. Germline values: CDR1 GTSNPN, CDR2 SVGIG (reference sequence). The germline V and J ends were trimmed by 0 bases and 4 bases, with 6 bases remaining between them. The complete variable domain, with remaining parts taken from reference TRBV30 and TRBJ1-2, reads SQTIHQWPATLVQPVGSPLSLECTVEGTSNPNLYWYRQAAGRGLQLLFYSVGIGQISSEVPQNLSASRPQDRQFILSSKKLLLSDSGFYLCAWSVQVYGYTFGSGTRLTVV.

This CDR3 is CASSPPSYNEQFF. The CDR3 DNA sequence: TGTGCCAGCAGCCCTCCCTCCTACAATGAGCAGTTCTTC. This sequence joins TRBV11-3 and TRBJ2-1; D ambiguous. The CDR3 contains 13 residues. Germline CDR1 SGHNT, CDR2 YENEEA. V lost 5 bases and J 0 bases, leaving 5 bases between the germline ends.

The V call is TRBV6-1, the J call TRBJ2-3; D is ambiguous. The CDR3 totals 14 residues. Per germline, CDR1 MNHNS and CDR2 SASEGT. Trimming removed 3 bases from V and 0 bases from J, with 7 bases in between. Written as DNA, the CDR3 is TGTGCCAGCAGTGAGTACGCTAGCACAGATACGCAGTATTTT. It translates to CASSEYASTDTQYF.

The chain couples TRBV6-5 to TRBJ2-6, with D perhaps TRBD1 (6 bases). Germline assignment: CDR1 MNHEY and CDR2 SVGAGI. This CDR3 has 11 residues. Trimming left V 6 bases short and J 17 bases short, with 14 bases between. CDR3 coding DNA: TGTGCCAGCAGCGATGGGTACAGGGTGACTTTC. Translated: CASSDGYRVTF.

This rearrangement joins TRBV4-1 to TRBJ1-2, with D possibly being TRBD1 (6 bases). CDR3 length: 16 amino acids. The germline CDR1 and CDR2 sequences are MGHRA and YSYEKL. The V end was cut by 1 base, the J end by 8 bases, with 20 bases between. CDR3 coding DNA: TGCGCCAGCAGCCAAGTGGATGGGGGCCGTTTGCGGGGCTACACCTTC. As protein: CASSQVDGGRLRGYTF.

This chain links TRBV28 with TRBJ2-3; 9 nucleotides match TRBD2. CDR1 is MDHEN and CDR2 is SYDVKM in the germline V gene. Losses at the gene ends were 4 bases for V and 4 bases for J; bases not matched to a gene: 9. There are 16 residues in the CDR3. CDR3 DNA sequence: TGTGCCAGCAGTTCACCTGGGGCGGGAGGGCCAGATACGCAGTATTTT. It specifies CASSSPGAGGPDTQYF.